This T cell receptor beta chain stems from a study of T-cell reconstitution after alpha-beta-depleted transplantation in children. The CDR3 spans 14 residues. Germline loops: CDR1 MNHEY, CDR2 SVGAGI. Trimming removed 4 bases from V and 4 bases from J, with 10 bases in between. This clonotype was picked up a small number of times. Preparing the TCRbeta library involved the use of unique molecular identifiers. TCRdb recomputed calls from the PCR reads with MiXCR, one row per CDR3 protein. The sample lists hundreds of thousands of distinct CDR3 sequences, approximately 17% seen once, with 1.1% in the top ten.

This sequence joins TRBV6-5 and TRBJ2-2; perhaps TRBD2 as D (6 bases). The sequence came from a human donor who donated a stem cell graft to a child with acute myeloid leukemia. This specimen was PBMCs from the stem cell graft donor, taken from the stem cell graft. CDR3 in DNA: TGTGCCAGCAGTTCCAGACTAGGCACCGGGGAGCTGTTTTTT. Protein: CASSSRLGTGELFF.